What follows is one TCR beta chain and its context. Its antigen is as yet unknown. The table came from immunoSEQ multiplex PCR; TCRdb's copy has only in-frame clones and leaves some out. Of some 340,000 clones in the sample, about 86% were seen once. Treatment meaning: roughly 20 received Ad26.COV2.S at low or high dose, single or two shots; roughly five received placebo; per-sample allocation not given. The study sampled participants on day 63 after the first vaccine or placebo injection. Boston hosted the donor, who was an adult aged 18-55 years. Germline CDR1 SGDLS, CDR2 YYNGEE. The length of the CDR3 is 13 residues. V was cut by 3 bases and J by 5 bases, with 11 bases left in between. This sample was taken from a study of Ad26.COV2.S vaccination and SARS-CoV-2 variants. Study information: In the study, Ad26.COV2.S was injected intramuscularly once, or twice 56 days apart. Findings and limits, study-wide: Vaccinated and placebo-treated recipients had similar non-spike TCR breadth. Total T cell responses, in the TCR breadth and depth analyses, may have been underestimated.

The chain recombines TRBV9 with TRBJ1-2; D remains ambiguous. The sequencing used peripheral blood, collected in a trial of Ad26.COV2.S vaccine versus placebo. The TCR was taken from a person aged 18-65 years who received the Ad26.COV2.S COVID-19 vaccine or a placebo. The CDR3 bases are TGTGCCAGCAGCGCTGACGGCCTTTATGGCTACACCTTC. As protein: CASSADGLYGYTF.